This T cell receptor (beta chain) is drawn from a study of cytomegalovirus exposure and HLA in healthy donors. Study as a whole: The roughly 120 validation repertoires matched the approximately 700 first-cohort repertoires in platform, a later analysis reported.

The CDR3 spans 15 residues. V was shortened by 3 bases and J by 5 bases, with 16 bases between the two germline ends. Germline CDR1 and CDR2: MNHNS and SASEGT. Study-wide findings and caveats: The listing of roughly 160 TCR beta chains classed them as cytomegalovirus-associated.

Measured with immunoSEQ multiplex PCR; TCRdb has only the in-frame clones, and not every one. Among hundreds of thousands of clones listed, around 86% were seen once. This clone was counted once. Its matching antigen is unknown. The sample consisted of PBMCs. This TCR was sampled from a woman aged 18-29 years in good health and CMV-seropositive. The rearrangement uses TRBV6-1 and TRBJ2-5, with D possibly matching TRBD2 (5 bases). The CDR3 bases are TGTGCCAGCAGTGATTCGGGATTAGTAGGGGAGACCCAGTACTTC. It translates to CASSDSGLVGETQYF.